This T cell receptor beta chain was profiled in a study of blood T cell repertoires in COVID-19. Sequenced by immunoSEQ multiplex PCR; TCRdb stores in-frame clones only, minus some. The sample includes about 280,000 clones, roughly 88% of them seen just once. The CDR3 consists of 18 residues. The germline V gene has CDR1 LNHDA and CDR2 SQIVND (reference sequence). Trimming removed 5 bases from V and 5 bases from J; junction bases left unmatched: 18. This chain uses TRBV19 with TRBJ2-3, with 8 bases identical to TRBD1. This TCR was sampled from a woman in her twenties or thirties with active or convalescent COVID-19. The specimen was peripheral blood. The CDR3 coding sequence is TGTGCCAGTAGTCGGCGAGCACGGACAGGGCAAACTGGAGATACGCAGTATTTT. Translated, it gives CASSRRARTGQTGDTQYF. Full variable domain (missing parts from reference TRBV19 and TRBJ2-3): DGGITQSPKYLFRKEGQNVTLSCEQNLNHDAMYWYRQDPGQGLRLIYYSQIVNDFQKGDIAEGYSVSREKKESFPLTVTSAQKNPTAFYLCASSRRARTGQTGDTQYFGPGTRLTVL.